Following are 27 T cell receptor beta chains from one sample sequenced in a study of T cells in Graves' hyperthyroidism and ophthalmopathy. RNA transcripts gave rise to amplified TCR beta CDR3 regions. The TCR CDR3 was amplified in a first-round RT-PCR using the HTBI primer set. TCRdb itself ran the multiplex PCR reads through MiXCR, one entry per CDR3 protein. This table has around 300,000 distinct CDR3 sequences, approximately 15% appearing once. The specimen sequenced was blood. The origin of the receptors is a woman in her 30s with Graves' hyperthyroidism.

Of note for this clonotype: A read error is possible here, since a much larger clone lies one base away. CDR3 region: CASSGGAEAYTF. CDR3 nucleotide sequence: TGTGCCAGCAGTGGGGGGGCAGAGGCCTACACCTTC. The chain uses TRBV2 and TRBJ1-2, with D maybe TRBD1 (6 bases). The germline V gene has CDR1 SNHLY and CDR2 FYNNEI. Deletions cut 4 bases from V and 10 bases from J, with 13 bases between. CDR3 length: 12 residues. Drawing the rest from reference TRBV2 and TRBJ1-2, the complete variable domain is EPEVTQTPSHQVTQMGQEVILRCVPISNHLYFYWYRQILGQKVEFLVSFYNNEISEKSEIFDDQFSVERPDGSNFTLKIRSTKLEDSAMYFCASSGGAEAYTFGSGTRLTVV.

This clonotype was observed many times. J is TRBJ1-1 and V is TRBV29-1, with TRBD1 as a possible D gene (6 bases). V was trimmed by 2 bases and J by 4 bases, leaving 11 bases between them. Per the germline V gene, CDR1 is SQVTM and CDR2 is ANQGSEA. There are 13 residues in the CDR3. CDR3 protein: CSVELGQFTEAFF. CDR3 in DNA: TGCAGCGTTGAATTAGGACAGTTCACTGAAGCTTTCTTT.

The chain recombines TRBV9 with TRBJ2-7; 12 nucleotides match TRBD1. The CDR3 has 16 residues. The V segment lost 4 bases and the J segment 6 bases; nucleotides outside the gene matches: 11. Germline V lookup: CDR1 SGDLS, CDR2 YYNGEE. CDR3 protein: CASSTGGGTGGAEQYF. The CDR3 nucleotides are TGTGCCAGCAGCACCGGAGGGGGGACAGGGGGCGCCGAGCAGTACTTC.

This clonotype was detected many times. The chain carries TRBV28 and TRBJ1-5, with 9 bases aligning to TRBD1. J was trimmed by 2 bases and V by 3 bases; bases with no gene match: 2. Per germline, CDR1 MDHEN and CDR2 SYDVKM. This CDR3 contains 15 residues. The CDR3 sequence is CASSLRTGGNQPQHF. The CDR3 DNA reads as TGTGCCAGCAGTTTGCGGACAGGGGGCAATCAGCCCCAGCATTTT. The entire variable domain, with the rest obtained from reference TRBV28 and TRBJ1-5, is as follows: DVKVTQSSRYLVKRTGEKVFLECVQDMDHENMFWYRQDPGLGLRLIYFSYDVKMKEKGDIPEGYSVSREKKERFSLILESASTNQTSMYLCASSLRTGGNQPQHFGDGTRLSIL.

J is TRBJ1-5 and V is TRBV20-1; D is ambiguous. This CDR3 comprises 12 residues. The germline CDR1 and CDR2 sequences are DFQATT and SNEGSKA (reference sequence). The V gene lost 6 bases and the J gene lost 1 base, with 7 bases spanning the gap. This CDR3 is CSAGGSNQPQHF. DNA of the CDR3: TGCAGTGCCGGAGGGAGCAATCAGCCCCAGCATTTT.

This clonotype was seen a handful of times. The J gene is TRBJ2-1, the V gene TRBV5-5; possibly TRBD2 for D (6 bases). Trimming stripped 3 bases from V and 7 bases from J, with 17 bases between. Germline V CDR1 and CDR2: SGHKS, YYEKEE (reference sequence). The CDR3 contains 15 residues. CDR3 nucleotide sequence: TGTGCCAGCAGCTGGGGGGTTGGACAAATTAATGAGCAGTTCTTC. It yields the protein CASSWGVGQINEQFF. The full variable domain, rest sourced from reference TRBV5-5 and TRBJ2-1, is DAGVTQSPTHLIKTRGQQVTLRCSPISGHKSVSWYQQVLGQGPQFIFQYYEKEERGRGNFPDRFSARQFPNYSSELNVNALLLGDSALYLCASSWGVGQINEQFFGPGTRLTVL.

This rearrangement joins TRBV12-3 or TRBV12-4 to TRBJ2-1; D remains ambiguous. This CDR3 region has 12 residues. V lost 3 bases and J 10 bases, leaving 10 bases between the germline ends. The CDR3 DNA sequence: TGTGCCAGCAGTTTTTACGGATGGGAGCAGTTCTTC. Its translation: CASSFYGWEQFF.

This clonotype was found once. The chain is built from TRBV4-1 and TRBJ1-1, with D unclear. The CDR3 contains 16 residues. V dropped 1 base and J dropped 0 bases, with 12 bases sitting between them. Germline CDR1 reads MGHRA; CDR2 reads YSYEKL. The CDR3 spells CASSQVIVALNTEAFF. CDR3 in DNA: TGCGCCAGCAGCCAAGTTATAGTGGCGCTGAACACTGAAGCTTTCTTT.

The sample holds many counts of this clonotype. The V gene is TRBV28, the J gene TRBJ2-1; a weak D match, TRBD2 (6 bases). V dropped 5 bases and J dropped 0 bases, with 17 bases sitting between them. CDR3 size: 17 residues. Germline CDR1 MDHEN, CDR2 SYDVKM. The CDR3 sequence: CASSVPWGGSSYNEQFF. The CDR3 DNA sequence: TGTGCCAGCAGTGTCCCGTGGGGAGGCAGCTCCTACAATGAGCAGTTCTTC.

Note on this clonotype: This may be a read error: a much more frequent sequence differs by one nucleotide. This chain joins TRBV12-3 or TRBV12-4 and TRBJ2-1; D may be TRBD2 (5 bases). CDR3 length equals 13 residues. In DNA form, the CDR3 reads TGTGCCAGCAGTCGGACGGGGTACAATGACCAGTTCTTC. Its protein is CASSRTGYNDQFF.

This sequence joins TRBV4-3 and TRBJ1-1; D is uncertain. V lost 2 bases and J lost 4, with 11 bases in between. CDR1 LGHNA and CDR2 YSLEER come from the germline V gene. This CDR3 comprises 14 residues. The DNA for the CDR3 is TGCGCCAGCAGCCAAACAAAATGGGGCACTGAAGCTTTCTTT. As protein: CASSQTKWGTEAFF.

In this sample, this clonotype turned up many times. The gene calls are TRBV7-8 and TRBJ2-1; 7 nucleotides line up with TRBD1. The CDR3 totals 15 residues. The junction had 8 bases not matched to a gene; V was cut back by 2 bases and J by 7 bases. CDR1 is SGHVS, CDR2 FQNEAQ, per germline. The CDR3 loop reads CASSLKRQGGNEQFF. The CDR3 coding sequence is TGTGCCAGCAGCTTAAAGAGACAGGGTGGAAATGAGCAGTTCTTC.

About this clonotype itself: This clone may be a read error of a much larger clone one base away. V gene TRBV6-2 or TRBV6-3 combines with J gene TRBJ2-1; weak D call: TRBD1 (6 bases). Between the trimmed V and J ends, which lost 8 bases and 6 bases, there was a span of 17 bases. The CDR3 runs to 14 residues. Germline lookup yields CDR1 MNHEY and CDR2 SVGEGT. This chain's CDR3 is CASERDNFPNEQFF. The DNA of the CDR3 is TGTGCCAGCGAACGGGACAACTTCCCCAATGAGCAGTTCTTC.

This clonotype was seen repeatedly, ten times or more. This chain joins TRBV6-4 and TRBJ1-5, with TRBD1 matching over 7 bases. This CDR3 contains 15 residues. CDR1 is MRHNA, CDR2 SNTAGT, per germline. Trimming cost V 6 bases and J 4 bases; bases outside gene matches: 9. The CDR3 DNA follows: TGTGCCAGCAGGGATAATGGGACAGAGAATCAGCCCCAGCATTTT. It translates to CASRDNGTENQPQHF.

Ten or more counts support this clonotype. The genes are TRBV6-2 or TRBV6-3 and TRBJ2-1; 11 bases agree with TRBD2. Germline CDR1 MNHEY, CDR2 SVGEGT. Trimming at V came to 3 bases and at J to 4 bases, leaving 11 bases not matched to a gene. This CDR3 is 18 amino acids long. DNA of the CDR3: TGTGCCAGCAGTTATCCCGTAGCGGGAGGGCTATATTACAATGAGCAGTTCTTC. Protein: CASSYPVAGGLYYNEQFF.

Ten or more counts support this clonotype. The genes are TRBV5-1 and TRBJ2-1; weak D call: TRBD1 (5 bases). Germline values: CDR1 SGHRS, CDR2 YFSETQ. CDR3 size: 14 residues. V shed 0 bases and J shed 5 bases, with 9 bases lying between them. CDR3: CASSLDLGHNEQFF. The CDR3 DNA sequence: TGCGCCAGCAGCTTGGACCTGGGGCACAATGAGCAGTTCTTC.

This clonotype has a count of ten or more. The CDR3: CASSRRGGSPLHF. The CDR3 DNA reads TGTGCCAGCAGCCGAAGGGGGGGTTCACCCCTCCACTTT. The genes are TRBV7-8 and TRBJ1-6, with a possible D match to TRBD1 (6 bases). V lost 5 bases and J 9 bases, leaving 11 bases between the germline ends. There are 13 residues in the CDR3. CDR1 SGHVS and CDR2 FQNEAQ come from the germline V gene. Drawing the rest from reference TRBV7-8 and TRBJ1-6, the complete variable domain is GAGVSQSPRYKVAKRGQDVALRCDPISGHVSLFWYQQALGQGPEFLTYFQNEAQLDKSGLPSDRFFAERPEGSVSTLKIQRTQQEDSAVYLCASSRRGGSPLHFGNGTRLTVT.

The V call is TRBV30, the J call TRBJ2-7, with no clear D. Germline V gene lookup returns CDR1 GTSNPN and CDR2 SVGIG (reference sequence). CDR3 size: 14 residues. Trimming cost V 1 base and J 0 bases, with 10 bases left between them. The CDR3 spells CAWSAPGSSYEQYF. The CDR3 DNA sequence: TGTGCCTGGAGTGCACCCGGTTCCTCCTACGAGCAGTACTTC. Based on the CDR3 plus reference TRBV30 and TRBJ2-7, the full variable domain is SQTIHQWPATLVQPVGSPLSLECTVEGTSNPNLYWYRQAAGRGLQLLFYSVGIGQISSEVPQNLSASRPQDRQFILSSKKLLLSDSGFYLCAWSAPGSSYEQYFGPGTRLTVT.

This clonotype was detected ten times or more. This rearrangement joins TRBV19 to TRBJ2-7; 8 bases align to TRBD2. The germline CDR1 and CDR2 sequences are LNHDA and SQIVND (reference sequence). V lost 5 bases, J lost 6 bases, and 9 bases stayed unmatched. CDR3 size: 14 residues. The CDR3 protein is CASSVSGSDLEQYF. CDR3 bases: TGTGCCAGTAGTGTCAGCGGGAGTGATCTCGAGCAGTACTTC.

This clonotype was recorded a few times. The chain is built from TRBV9 and TRBJ2-1; 8 bases are a match to TRBD2. The CDR3 is made up of 16 amino acids. V trimming: 0 bases; J trimming: 4 bases; junction bases outside the gene matches: 6. Germline V gives CDR1 SGDLS, CDR2 YYNGEE. CDR3 coding DNA: TGTGCCAGCAGCGTAGAGCCAGCGGGAGTGTACAATGAGCAGTTCTTC. As protein: CASSVEPAGVYNEQFF.

This clonotype was seen many times. The chain joins TRBV9 to TRBJ2-7; 10 positions agree with TRBD2. CDR3 length: 16 amino acids. Germline V gene data show CDR1 as SGDLS and CDR2 as YYNGEE. V shed 4 bases and J 6 bases; nucleotides not matched to a gene: 13. The CDR3 sequence is CASSPRTSGVGSEQYF. CDR3 coding DNA: TGTGCCAGCAGCCCCAGGACTAGCGGAGTCGGGTCCGAGCAGTACTTC.

In this sample, this clonotype turned up many times. The chain recombines TRBV7-2 with TRBJ2-7; unclear D gene. V lost 5 bases to trimming and J lost 5 bases, with 10 bases between them. In germline, CDR1 is SGHTA, CDR2 FQGNSA. The CDR3 runs 12 residues. In DNA form, the CDR3 reads TGTGCCAGCAGCCCCAGTTTACACGAGCAGTACTTC. This codes for CASSPSLHEQYF.

This clonotype was counted only a few times. V is TRBV19 and J is TRBJ2-5, with 9 bases identical to TRBD2. J gave up 5 bases and V 5 bases, and 12 bases lay outside the gene matches. CDR1 is LNHDA, CDR2 SQIVND, per germline (reference sequence). This CDR3 has 16 residues. The CDR3 sequence: CASSPWASGKEETQYF. In nucleotides, the CDR3 is TGTGCCAGTAGTCCCTGGGCTAGCGGGAAGGAGGAGACCCAGTACTTC.

This clonotype was counted at least ten times. The chain links TRBV12-3 or TRBV12-4 to TRBJ2-1, with 7 bases that match TRBD1. The length of the CDR3 is 16 residues. The V gene end was trimmed by 3 bases and the J gene end by 3 bases; junction bases not matched to a gene: 8. The DNA for the CDR3 is TGTGCCAGCAGTTTTGTCCCAGGGGGAAACTACAATGAGCAGTTCTTC. It specifies CASSFVPGGNYNEQFF.

This clonotype was observed at least ten times. The chain is built from TRBV25-1 and TRBJ2-3; D remains unclear. The CDR3 has 17 residues. CDR1 and CDR2 from the germline V gene are MGHDK and SYGVNS. V lost 2 bases to trimming and J lost 6 bases, with 21 bases between them. The CDR3 loop is CASSEERAGGFLDTQYF. The DNA of the CDR3 is TGTGCCAGCAGTGAAGAAAGGGCAGGCGGATTTCTGGATACGCAGTATTTT.

This clonotype appeared many times. V gene TRBV20-1 combines with J gene TRBJ2-5; tentative D call: TRBD2 (6 bases). CDR1 DFQATT and CDR2 SNEGSKA come from the germline V gene (reference sequence). There are 14 residues in the CDR3. V lost 5 bases and J lost 3, with 16 bases in between. The CDR3, as DNA: TGCAGTGCTTTCGGGGGTCAAAGGGAAGAGACCCAGTACTTC. Translated, it gives CSAFGGQREETQYF.

This clonotype was seen ten or more times. The chain couples TRBV28 to TRBJ1-2; TRBD1 matches at 12 bases. The CDR3 is made up of 15 amino acids. The V and J ends lost 6 bases and 7 bases, in that order; junction bases with no gene match: 9. The V gene's germline CDR1 is MDHEN and CDR2 SYDVKM. CDR3 loop: CASRGWGQGALGYTF. Written as DNA, the CDR3 is TGTGCCAGCAGGGGCTGGGGACAGGGGGCGCTTGGCTACACCTTC.